The clone carrying this TCR beta chain was recorded once. Its matching antigen is unknown. The junction differs from germline at one of its ends, possibly a read error. This sample stems from a study of shared clonotypes between healthy human individuals. Regarding the study as a whole: Donor clonotype sharing was expected to depend on sequencing depth. Specimens sampled were limited to blood, with tissue repertoires likely differing.

TCRdb's table, derived via immunoSEQ multiplex PCR, lists solely in-frame clones and lacks some. Here the sample spans 470,000 or so clones, 70% to 85% being singletons. The origin of this receptor is a woman aged 40 to 55 in good health. Some clones in this sample may be carry-over from other donors' samples. Sequenced material: PBMCs.

DNA for the CDR3: TGTGCTAGCAGCAGATCTAGCGGGAGTTACGAGCAGTACTTC. Amino acid sequence: CASSRSSGSYEQYF. This chain links TRBV7-7 with TRBJ2-7; 10 nucleotides align to TRBD2. CDR3 length equals 14 residues. Germline lookup yields CDR1 SSHAT and CDR2 FNYEAQ (reference sequence).